This TCR beta chain stems from a study of control samples from healthy donors and cancer patients. Germline lookup yields CDR1 MNHEY and CDR2 SVGAGI. V was clipped by 6 bases and J by 9 bases, with 14 bases between them. The CDR3 has 13 residues. Method: immunoSEQ multiplex PCR; TCRdb's copy keeps in-frame clones and lacks some. The sample lists approximately 100,000 clones; about 91% were seen once. V usage is TRBV6-5 and J usage is TRBJ2-2, with D possibly called TRBD1 or TRBD2 (5 bases each). The sequence was collected from a young man in good health. Sequencing was done on a sample of blood. This CDR3 is CASSRDRLRELFF. CDR3 nucleotides: TGTGCCAGCAGCCGGGACCGCCTCCGGGAGCTGTTTTTT.